This T cell receptor (beta chain) was recovered during a study of post-analysis software for immune sequencing data. With 6 bases removed from V and 3 bases from J, the gap between germline ends came to 14 bases. The length of the CDR3 is 13 residues. The germline gives CDR1 DFQATT, CDR2 SNEGSKA (reference sequence). A word on this clonotype: Its antigen remains unidentified.

TCR beta cDNA libraries had unique molecular identifiers. From the PCR reads, TCRdb called clonotypes with MiXCR, one entry per CDR3 protein. The table records about 810,000 distinct CDR3 sequences, approximately 53% of them present only once. Findings and limits, study-wide: Multiple sclerosis patients had significantly lower normalized Chao1 diversity than controls. The study found TRBV5-6, TRBV5-1 and TRBV20-1 among about five TRBV segments more frequent in patients than controls.

The chain carries TRBV20-1 and TRBJ2-5; possibly TRBD2 for D (6 bases). Sequences were obtained from blood. This TCR was recovered from a girl between 5 and 17 years old with multiple sclerosis. This CDR3 is CSAAGLDKETQYF. Here the CDR3 DNA reads TGCAGTGCAGCGGGCCTGGACAAAGAGACCCAGTACTTC.